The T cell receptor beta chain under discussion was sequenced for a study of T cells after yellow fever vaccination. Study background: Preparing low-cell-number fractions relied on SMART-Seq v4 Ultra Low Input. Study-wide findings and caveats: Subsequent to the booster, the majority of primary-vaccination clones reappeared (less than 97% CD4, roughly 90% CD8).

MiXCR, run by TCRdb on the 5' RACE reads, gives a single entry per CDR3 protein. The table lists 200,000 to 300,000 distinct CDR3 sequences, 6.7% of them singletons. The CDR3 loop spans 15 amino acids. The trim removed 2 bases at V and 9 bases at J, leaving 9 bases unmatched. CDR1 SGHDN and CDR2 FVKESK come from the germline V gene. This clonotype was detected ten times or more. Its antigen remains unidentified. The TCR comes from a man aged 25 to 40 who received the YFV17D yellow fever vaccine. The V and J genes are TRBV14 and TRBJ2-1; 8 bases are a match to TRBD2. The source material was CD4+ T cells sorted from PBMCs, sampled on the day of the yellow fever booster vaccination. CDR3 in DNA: TGTGCCAGCAGCCAATGGAGTAGCGGGACCGGTGAGCAGTTCTTC. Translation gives CASSQWSSGTGEQFF.